The 27 T cell receptor beta chains given below trace back to one sample, sequenced in a study of shared clonotypes between healthy human individuals. The assay was immunoSEQ multiplex PCR, and TCRdb's table has in-frame clones only and misses some. Here the sample spans nearly 750,000 clones, 55% to 80% being singletons. The sequencing input was memory CD4+ T cells sorted from blood. This sample's subset: CD45RA-negative fraction. These receptors originate from a woman aged 30 to 39 in good health.

This clone was observed a single time. The chain employs TRBV18 and TRBJ1-1; 8 positions match TRBD1. This CDR3 contains 15 residues. Germline CDR1 is KGHSH and CDR2 is LQKENI. After removal of 6 bases from V and 4 bases from J, the junction contained 10 bases not matched to a gene. DNA for the CDR3: TGTGCCAGCTCGCCCAACAGGGGGGAGAGCACTGAAGCTTTCTTT. It encodes CASSPNRGESTEAFF.

Of note for this clone: This may stem from a read error, because a much larger clone lies one nucleotide away. Additional DNA sequences in this sample encode the identical CDR3. The rearrangement joins TRBV5-1 to TRBJ2-2; 8 nucleotides align to TRBD1. The length of the CDR3 is 15 residues. J was trimmed by 3 bases and V by 0 bases; bases with no gene match: 1. CDR1 SGHRS and CDR2 YFSETQ come from the germline V gene. The CDR3 protein is CASSLADRDTGELFF. As DNA, the CDR3 is TGCGCCAGCAGCTTGGCGGACAGGGACACCGGGGAGCTGTTTTTT. Complete variable domain (other parts from reference TRBV5-1 and TRBJ2-2): KAGVTQTPRYLIKTRGQQVTLSCSPISGHRSVSWYQQTPGQGLQFLFEYFSETQRNKGNFPGRFSGRQFSNSRSEMNVSTLELGDSALYLCASSLADRDTGELFFGEGSRLTVL.

The CDR3 DNA sequence: TGTGCCAGTAGTATTTCCACTAGCGGGAGGGCTGATGAGCAGTTCTTC. Translation gives CASSISTSGRADEQFF. The chain combines TRBV19 with TRBJ2-1; TRBD2 matches at 13 bases. CDR3 length: 16 residues. Germline V gene sequence: CDR1 LNHDA, CDR2 SQIVND (reference sequence). J was trimmed by 8 bases and V by 3 bases; bases with no gene match: 7. Full variable domain (outside the CDR3, taken from reference TRBV19 and TRBJ2-1): DGGITQSPKYLFRKEGQNVTLSCEQNLNHDAMYWYRQDPGQGLRLIYYSQIVNDFQKGDIAEGYSVSREKKESFPLTVTSAQKNPTAFYLCASSISTSGRADEQFFGPGTRLTVL.

This chain connects TRBV6-5 to TRBJ2-2; D remains ambiguous. Trimming cost V 5 bases and J 6 bases, with 16 bases left between them. Germline V gene data show CDR1 as MNHEY and CDR2 as SVGAGI. This CDR3 has 15 amino acids. CDR3 sequence: CASSPSDWGSGELFF. CDR3 sequence (DNA): TGTGCCAGCAGTCCTAGTGACTGGGGATCCGGGGAGCTGTTTTTT.

V is TRBV7-2 and J is TRBJ2-2; a possible D gene is TRBD1 (5 bases). Trimming left V 5 bases short and J 8 bases short, with 21 bases between. The CDR3 is 16 amino acids. Germline V gene data show CDR1 as SGHTA and CDR2 as FQGNSA. The CDR3 DNA reads TGTGCCAGCAGCCTACTTTACGACAGTGCCGGGGGGGAGCTGTTTTTT. Translation gives CASSLLYDSAGGELFF. Using reference TRBV7-2 and TRBJ2-2 for the parts outside the CDR3, the full variable domain is GAGVSQSPSNKVTEKGKDVELRCDPISGHTALYWYRQSLGQGLEFLIYFQGNSAPDKSGLPSDRFSAERTGGSVSTLTIQRTQQEDSAVYLCASSLLYDSAGGELFFGEGSRLTVL.

This clone was recorded only once. The chain employs TRBV5-1 and TRBJ2-7; possibly TRBD2 for D (6 bases). The CDR3 extends over 15 amino acids. Between the trimmed V and J ends, which lost 0 bases and 0 bases, there was a span of 10 bases. Germline values: CDR1 SGHRS, CDR2 YFSETQ. CDR3 residues: CASSLGFGSSYEQYF. CDR3 nucleotide sequence: TGCGCCAGCAGCTTGGGCTTCGGGAGCTCCTACGAGCAGTACTTC.

This clone occurred many times. This chain uses TRBV2 with TRBJ1-5; 10 bases line up with TRBD1. Germline V gene sequence: CDR1 SNHLY, CDR2 FYNNEI. V shed 11 bases and J 7 bases; nucleotides not matched to a gene: 8. CDR3 length: 13 residues. The CDR3 DNA is TGTGCCCGCGGGACAGGGGTAGAACAGCCCCAGCATTTT. This codes for CARGTGVEQPQHF. Looking up the rest from reference TRBV2 and TRBJ1-5 gives the full variable domain: EPEVTQTPSHQVTQMGQEVILRCVPISNHLYFYWYRQILGQKVEFLVSFYNNEISEKSEIFDDQFSVERPDGSNFTLKIRSTKLEDSAMYFCARGTGVEQPQHFGDGTRLSIL.

The rearrangement joins TRBV18 to TRBJ1-1, with D possibly TRBD1 on 5 matching bases. The CDR3 extends over 14 amino acids. Germline V CDR1 and CDR2: KGHSH, LQKENI. Trimming removed 2 bases at V and 3 bases at J, with 10 bases between. The CDR3 loop is CASSPVTGDTEAFF. CDR3 nucleotides: TGTGCCAGCTCACCAGTAACAGGCGACACTGAAGCTTTCTTT.

The V call is TRBV5-6, the J call TRBJ2-3; D not certain. V was pared by 2 bases and J by 2 bases, with 9 bases between. The CDR3 consists of 14 residues. Per germline, CDR1 SGHDT and CDR2 YYEEEE. DNA for the CDR3: TGTGCCAGCAGCTTTCGTACTGACACAGATACGCAGTATTTT. Protein product: CASSFRTDTDTQYF.

V usage is TRBV27 and J usage is TRBJ2-2; TRBD2 agrees at 8 bases. Germline V lookup: CDR1 MNHEY, CDR2 SMNVEV (reference sequence). This CDR3 comprises 17 residues. V shed 6 bases and J 4 bases; nucleotides not matched to a gene: 13. This CDR3 is CASSPLGWSGSTGELFF. Written as DNA, the CDR3 is TGTGCCAGCAGCCCGTTGGGTTGGAGCGGGAGCACCGGGGAGCTGTTTTTT.

The chain uses TRBV28 and TRBJ2-3, with 13 bases identical to TRBD2. Germline V gene lookup returns CDR1 MDHEN and CDR2 SYDVKM. The V gene end was trimmed by 7 bases and the J gene end by 2 bases; junction bases not matched to a gene: 3. The CDR3 sequence is 15 residues long. DNA of the CDR3: TGTGCCAGCATTACTAGCGGGAGGGCCACAGATACGCAGTATTTT. Translating it yields CASITSGRATDTQYF. The entire variable domain, with the rest obtained from reference TRBV28 and TRBJ2-3, is as follows: DVKVTQSSRYLVKRTGEKVFLECVQDMDHENMFWYRQDPGLGLRLIYFSYDVKMKEKGDIPEGYSVSREKKERFSLILESASTNQTSMYLCASITSGRATDTQYFGPGTRLTVL.

CDR3 in amino acids: CASSLDGEGQPQHF. The CDR3 DNA reads as TGTGCCAGCAGTTTAGACGGGGAGGGTCAGCCCCAGCATTTT. V is TRBV27 and J is TRBJ1-5, with D hard to call. Deletions cut 2 bases from V and 6 bases from J, with 11 bases between. This CDR3 region has 14 residues. Looked up from germline, CDR1 is MNHEY and CDR2 is SMNVEV (reference sequence).

The V call is TRBV6-5, the J call TRBJ2-1; tentative D call: TRBD1 (5 bases). The V and J ends lost 8 bases and 3 bases respectively, with 11 bases between them. From germline, CDR1 is MNHEY and CDR2 SVGAGI. The CDR3 is 13 residues long. The CDR3 sequence is CASRRQNYNEQFF. The CDR3 coding sequence is TGTGCCAGCCGCCGACAGAACTACAATGAGCAGTTCTTC.

This clone has only a few counts. The V and J genes are TRBV12-5 and TRBJ2-1; D perhaps matches TRBD2 (5 bases). CDR1 is LGHNT and CDR2 is FRNRAP in the germline V gene. This CDR3 is built from 13 residues. V lost 5 bases and J 11 bases, leaving 16 bases between the germline ends. The CDR3 reads CASGVNNRDQQFF. The CDR3 coding sequence is TGTGCTAGTGGTGTGAATAACCGGGATCAGCAGTTCTTC.

V and J are TRBV7-9 and TRBJ2-3; 7 bases line up with TRBD1. V was clipped by 0 bases and J by 1 base; unmatched bases: 4. The germline gives CDR1 SEHNR, CDR2 FQNEAQ (reference sequence). The CDR3 totals 16 residues. This chain's CDR3 is CASSLATGSGTDTQYF. The CDR3 nucleotides are TGTGCCAGCAGCTTAGCGACAGGGTCTGGCACAGATACGCAGTATTTT. The full variable domain, completed using reference TRBV7-9 and TRBJ2-3, is DTGVSQNPRHKITKRGQNVTFRCDPISEHNRLYWYRQTLGQGPEFLTYFQNEAQLEKSRLLSDRFSAERPKGSFSTLEIQRTEQGDSAMYLCASSLATGSGTDTQYFGPGTRLTVL.

This clone appeared a single time. The chain joins TRBV7-2 to TRBJ2-3, with D possibly matching TRBD2 (6 bases). Trimming left V 2 bases short and J 5 bases short, with 17 bases between. The germline V gene has CDR1 SGHTA and CDR2 FQGNSA. The CDR3 runs to 16 residues. CDR3 amino acids: CASSLILASARDTQYF. The CDR3 DNA follows: TGTGCCAGCAGCTTAATTCTGGCTAGCGCGAGAGATACGCAGTATTTT.

The CDR3 sequence is CASSSGRGDYGYTF. DNA for the CDR3: TGTGCCAGCAGCTCGGGGAGGGGGGACTATGGCTACACCTTC. The chain joins TRBV11-2 to TRBJ1-2; tentative D call: TRBD1 (6 bases). The V gene's germline CDR1 is SGHAT and CDR2 FQNNGV. V was cut by 4 bases and J by 3 bases, with 12 bases left in between. This CDR3 comprises 14 residues.

The chain joins TRBV5-4 to TRBJ2-7; 7 nucleotides align to TRBD2. The CDR3 covers 12 residues. Germline V gene data show CDR1 as SGHNT and CDR2 as YYREEE (reference sequence). V dropped 5 bases and J dropped 8; count of bases not matched to a gene: 7. The CDR3 nucleotides are TGTGCCAGCAGGCCACTAGCGATCCAGCAGTACTTC. This sequence encodes CASRPLAIQQYF.

The rearrangement joins TRBV13 to TRBJ1-2; D may be TRBD1 (6 bases). The CDR3 is 15 amino acids. CDR1 and CDR2 from the germline V gene are PRHDT and FYEKMQ (reference sequence). V dropped 6 bases and J dropped 3 bases, with 17 bases sitting between them. The CDR3 region is CASRPPTGNYYGYTF. CDR3 bases: TGTGCCAGCAGACCTCCAACAGGGAACTACTATGGCTACACCTTC.

This clone has a handful of counts. The sample contains more than one DNA sequence encoding this CDR3. V is TRBV6-5 and J is TRBJ1-2; D gene ambiguous. From germline, CDR1 is MNHEY and CDR2 SVGAGI. The CDR3 extends over 15 amino acids. The ends were cut back, 0 bases at V and 2 bases at J, with 10 bases in the middle. CDR3 protein: CASSYSPAQNYGYTF. CDR3 sequence (DNA): TGTGCCAGCAGTTACTCCCCCGCACAGAACTATGGCTACACCTTC.

Note on this clone: Being one base from a much bigger clone, this may be a read error. At the DNA level, this CDR3 is encoded by other sequences in the same sample as well. The chain links TRBV4-1 to TRBJ2-5, with 8 bases fitting TRBD1. The CDR3 extends over 15 amino acids. CDR1 is MGHRA, CDR2 YSYEKL, per germline. The CDR3 protein is CASSQGPGGEETQYF. The CDR3 region has the DNA TGCGCCAGCAGTCAAGGGCCAGGGGGCGAGGAGACCCAGTACTTC.

About this clone: Additional DNA sequences in this sample encode the identical CDR3. The chain joins TRBV11-2 to TRBJ1-2; D is unresolved. Germline loops: CDR1 SGHAT, CDR2 FQNNGV. The CDR3 spans 13 residues. Trimming took 0 bases from V and 5 from J, leaving 7 bases between them. For the CDR3, the DNA is TGTGCCAGCAGCTTAGATCGAGGGTATGGCTACACCTTC. Translating gives CASSLDRGYGYTF.

This chain links TRBV7-9 with TRBJ1-4, with a weak D call TRBD1 (5 bases). Germline CDR1 and CDR2: SEHNR and FQNEAQ (reference sequence). This CDR3 has 15 amino acids. Trimming removed 5 bases at V and 0 bases at J, with 10 bases between. CDR3 DNA sequence: TGTGCCAGCAGCCAGGGAAAAGCAACTAATGAAAAACTGTTTTTT. It specifies CASSQGKATNEKLFF.

This clone came up a few times. The chain recombines TRBV6-1 with TRBJ2-7, with D perhaps being TRBD1 or TRBD2 (6 bases each). The ends were cut back, 6 bases at V and 7 bases at J, with 19 bases in the middle. Looked up from germline, CDR1 is MNHNS and CDR2 is SASEGT. This CDR3 region has 14 residues. The CDR3 nucleotides are TGTGCCAGCAGGGGGAGAGGGGGAGGTGGGGAGCAGTACTTC. It specifies CASRGRGGGGEQYF.

V usage is TRBV15 and J usage is TRBJ2-1, with TRBD1 identical over 9 bases. Germline CDR1 is LNHNV and CDR2 is YYDKDF (reference sequence). This CDR3 is built from 15 residues. J gave up 4 bases and V 4 bases, and 5 bases lay outside the gene matches. CDR3 nucleotides: TGTGCCACCAGCAACCGGGACAGGGTGTACAATGAGCAGTTCTTC. Translation: CATSNRDRVYNEQFF.

This clone was seen once. The V gene is TRBV15, the J gene TRBJ2-7; D remains unclear. V was shortened by 1 base and J by 4 bases, with 8 bases between the two germline ends. CDR3 size: 13 residues. CDR1 is LNHNV and CDR2 is YYDKDF in the germline V gene (reference sequence). The CDR3 nucleotides read TGTGCCACCAGCAGAGTCGTAGGATACGAGCAGTACTTC. The encoded protein is CATSRVVGYEQYF.

The chain has TRBV28 and TRBJ1-4; perhaps TRBD1 as D (5 bases). CDR3 length: 14 residues. Germline V CDR1 and CDR2: MDHEN, SYDVKM. V was cut by 11 bases and J by 3 bases, with 16 bases left in between. CDR3 in DNA: TGTGCCGGAAGTGGTGGGGGAGCTAATGAAAAACTGTTTTTT. Amino acid sequence: CAGSGGGANEKLFF.